These 8 T cell receptor beta chains were sequenced from one sample in a study of blood T cell repertoires in COVID-19. Profiled with immunoSEQ multiplex PCR; TCRdb holds only in-frame clones, not every one. The sample has about 220,000 clones, about nine tenths seen once. Material: PBMCs or T cells enriched from blood (not recorded which). These receptors were collected from a woman aged 30 to 39 with acute COVID-19.

This clone has only one observation. Written as DNA, the CDR3 is TGCGCCAGCAGCTTCCCTCTAGCGGGGTCTAGCACAGATACGCAGTATTTT. It specifies CASSFPLAGSSTDTQYF. The chain couples TRBV5-1 to TRBJ2-3, with TRBD2 matching over 9 bases. After removal of 2 bases from V and 0 bases from J, the junction contained 7 bases not matched to a gene. Germline values: CDR1 SGHRS, CDR2 YFSETQ. The CDR3 runs to 17 residues.

This chain links TRBV2 with TRBJ1-2; tentatively, D is TRBD1 (6 bases). The length of the CDR3 is 14 residues. The germline V and J ends were trimmed by 1 base and 8 bases, with 14 bases remaining between them. Germline assignment: CDR1 SNHLY and CDR2 FYNNEI. CDR3 amino acids: CASSEEWGGRGYTF. In nucleotides, the CDR3 is TGTGCCAGCAGTGAAGAATGGGGGGGCCGGGGCTACACCTTC.

CDR3 region: CAISGTGWNYGYTF. As DNA, the CDR3 is TGTGCCATCAGCGGGACAGGGTGGAACTATGGCTACACCTTC. V is TRBV10-3 and J is TRBJ1-2, with 9 bases fitting TRBD1. Germline V CDR1 and CDR2: ENHRY, SYGVKD. J gave up 2 bases and V 6 bases, and 4 bases lay outside the gene matches. The CDR3 length is 14 residues.

V usage is TRBV5-1 and J usage is TRBJ2-7, with TRBD1 matching 7 bases. The CDR3 consists of 13 residues. V lost 3 bases to trimming and J lost 7 bases; unmatched junction nucleotides: 7. Germline V gives CDR1 SGHRS, CDR2 YFSETQ. CDR3 loop: CASSWTGPGEQYF. DNA of the CDR3: TGCGCCAGCAGCTGGACAGGTCCGGGGGAGCAGTACTTC.

The chain recombines TRBV7-6 with TRBJ1-5; D unresolved. Trimming took off 1 base at V and 5 bases at J, with 6 bases between the two ends. This CDR3 contains 13 residues. In germline, CDR1 is SGHVS, CDR2 FNYEAQ. The CDR3 loop is CASSLESDQPQHF. The CDR3 nucleotides read TGTGCCAGCAGCTTAGAGTCAGATCAGCCCCAGCATTTT.

The rearrangement links TRBV5-1 to TRBJ1-1; the D is unclear. The CDR3 is made up of 12 amino acids. Trimming cost V 1 base and J 9 bases, with 10 bases left between them. Germline CDR1 and CDR2: SGHRS and YFSETQ. CDR3 residues: CASSLRSEQAFF. CDR3 nucleotides: TGCGCCAGCAGCTTGCGCTCGGAGCAAGCTTTCTTT.

The V and J genes are TRBV18 and TRBJ1-1; D may be TRBD1 (6 bases). This CDR3 is built from 13 residues. From germline, CDR1 is KGHSH and CDR2 LQKENI. V was shortened by 3 bases and J by 7 bases, with 12 bases between the two germline ends. The CDR3 nucleotides are TGTGCCAGCTCACCCGAAGGGGGTCTTGAAGCTTTCTTT. Its protein product is CASSPEGGLEAFF. The entire variable domain, with the rest obtained from reference TRBV18 and TRBJ1-1, is as follows: NAGVMQNPRHLVRRRGQEARLRCSPMKGHSHVYWYRQLPEEGLKFMVYLQKENIIDESGMPKERFSAEFPKEGPSILRIQQVVRGDSAAYFCASSPEGGLEAFFGQGTRLTVV.

CDR3 sequence (DNA): TGTGCCAGCAGTGAACTAGGCCCCCTGATTGAAGAGCAGTACTTC. Its translation is CASSELGPLIEEQYF. This chain uses TRBV2 with TRBJ2-7; D gene ambiguous. The V end was cut by 2 bases, the J end by 7 bases, with 18 bases between. The CDR3 is 15 amino acids. CDR1 is SNHLY, CDR2 FYNNEI, per germline.